These 22 T cell receptor beta chains originate from one sample sequenced in a study of cytomegalovirus exposure and HLA in healthy donors (dated by TCRdb to between 2016 and 2019). The library was produced with the immunoSEQ multiplex PCR assay. The multiplex PCR relied on a mix of 60 forward primers for TCR Vbeta segments and 13 reverse primers for TCR Jbeta segments. TCRdb re-hosts the immuneACCESS table, in-frame sequences only. Its copies lack some clones; in the studies checked, an unresolved V gene accounts for under half of them, and the cause for the rest is not known. The table for this sample lists 150,000 to 200,000 clones; approximately 79% of them were counted only once. The biggest ten clones account for 11% to 15% of the sample. Sequenced material: PBMCs. These receptors were obtained from a man aged 45-60 years in good health and CMV-seropositive.

This chain uses TRBV19 with TRBJ2-4; TRBD1 aligns across 10 bases. V lost 7 bases to trimming and J lost 11 bases; unmatched junction nucleotides: 11. Looked up from germline, CDR1 is LNHDA and CDR2 is SQIVND (reference sequence). The CDR3 sequence is 14 residues long. The CDR3 reads CASKFSGTGEVQYF. The CDR3 DNA is TGTGCCAGTAAGTTTTCCGGGACAGGGGAAGTTCAGTACTTC.

This chain joins TRBV2 and TRBJ1-5, with D unclear. This CDR3 is 15 amino acids long. CDR1 is SNHLY, CDR2 FYNNEI, per germline. Trimming pared 2 bases from V and 10 bases from J, leaving 18 bases between. The DNA of the CDR3 is TGTGCCAGCAGTGAAATACCAGATCCCCGCCGACCCCAGCATTTT. It codes for CASSEIPDPRRPQHF.

The chain uses TRBV6-1 and TRBJ1-3; possibly TRBD1 for D (6 bases). Between the trimmed V and J ends, which lost 4 bases and 0 bases, there was a span of 13 bases. The germline V gene has CDR1 MNHNS and CDR2 SASEGT. This CDR3 has 16 amino acids. The DNA of the CDR3 is TGTGCCAGCAGTGCTCTGGACAGTCTCTCTGGAAACACCATATATTTT. Amino acid sequence: CASSALDSLSGNTIYF.

V usage is TRBV11-3 and J usage is TRBJ2-7, with 8 bases that match TRBD2. Germline assignment: CDR1 SGHNT and CDR2 YENEEA. V lost 5 bases to trimming and J lost 7 bases; unmatched junction nucleotides: 7. The CDR3 is 13 amino acids. This CDR3 is CASSPTSGREQYF. The CDR3 DNA sequence: TGTGCCAGCAGCCCAACTAGCGGCCGGGAGCAGTACTTC. The full variable domain, rest sourced from reference TRBV11-3 and TRBJ2-7, is EAGVVQSPRYKIIEKKQPVAFWCNPISGHNTLYWYLQNLGQGPELLIRYENEEAVDDSQLPKDRFSAERLKGVDSTLKIQPAELGDSAVYLCASSPTSGREQYFGPGTRLTVT.

This clone was detected a few times. V usage is TRBV5-1 and J usage is TRBJ2-1, with 15 positions matching TRBD2. The CDR3 sequence is 16 residues long. The ends lost 2 bases at V and 7 bases at J; junction bases unmatched: 4. Germline-derived CDR1 and CDR2 are SGHRS and YFSETQ. CDR3 in DNA: TGCGCCAGCAGCTTTGGACTAGCGGGGGGGACGAATGAGCAGTTCTTC. Its translation is CASSFGLAGGTNEQFF.

This clone has only one observation. The CDR3 sequence: CASSATGGAKTQYF. CDR3 sequence (DNA): TGTGCCAGCAGTGCTACAGGGGGCGCAAAGACCCAGTACTTC. V is TRBV25-1 and J is TRBJ2-5, with 9 bases identical to TRBD1. J was trimmed by 6 bases and V by 4 bases; bases with no gene match: 6. CDR1 and CDR2 from the germline V gene are MGHDK and SYGVNS. The CDR3 sequence is 14 residues long.

V gene TRBV2 combines with J gene TRBJ1-1; the D gene is possibly TRBD1 (5 bases). Germline V gene sequence: CDR1 SNHLY, CDR2 FYNNEI. CDR3 length equals 13 residues. The germline V and J ends were trimmed by 9 bases and 5 bases, with 16 bases remaining between them. The CDR3 sequence is CARPGLVGTEAFF. CDR3 in DNA: TGTGCCAGACCGGGACTAGTGGGAACTGAAGCTTTCTTT.

The chain has TRBV7-9 and TRBJ1-3; D unclear. The length of the CDR3 is 18 residues. Trimming stripped 6 bases from V and 0 bases from J, with 21 bases between. CDR1 SEHNR and CDR2 FQNEAQ come from the germline V gene (reference sequence). The CDR3 bases are TGTGCCAGCAGTTCTCCTCTTCCGACACCTAACTCTGGAAACACCATATATTTT. It encodes CASSSPLPTPNSGNTIYF.

The CDR3 DNA reads TGTGCCAGCAGCGTAAGGAGCGGCGCCAATGAGCAGTTCTTC. This encodes CASSVRSGANEQFF. The V and J genes are TRBV9 and TRBJ2-1, with D tentatively TRBD2 (5 bases). V shed 1 base and J shed 6 bases, with 11 bases lying between them. This CDR3 has 14 amino acids. Germline values: CDR1 SGDLS, CDR2 YYNGEE.

J is TRBJ2-1 and V is TRBV5-6; 9 bases align to TRBD2. V dropped 4 bases and J dropped 0; count of bases not matched to a gene: 11. CDR1 and CDR2 (germline): SGHDT, YYEEEE. The CDR3 sequence is 18 residues long. The CDR3 sequence is CASSPLAGVLSSYNEQFF. CDR3 bases: TGTGCCAGCAGCCCCTTAGCGGGGGTCTTAAGCTCCTACAATGAGCAGTTCTTC.

The CDR3 bases are TGTGCCAGCAGGGGGAGACTAGCGGGCCCTCAAGAGACCCAGTACTTC. Protein sequence: CASRGRLAGPQETQYF. The gene calls are TRBV28 and TRBJ2-5; 10 nucleotides match TRBD2. CDR1 and CDR2 from the germline V gene are MDHEN and SYDVKM. Trimming removed 6 bases from V and 2 bases from J; junction bases left unmatched: 9. This CDR3 region has 16 residues.

The V and J genes are TRBV27 and TRBJ2-4; D may be TRBD2 (5 bases). This CDR3 comprises 15 residues. Germline CDR1 is MNHEY and CDR2 is SMNVEV (reference sequence). Trimming cost V 5 bases and J 2 bases, with 13 bases left between them. In DNA, the CDR3 is TGTGCCAGCAGTCTCGTTGAGGGAACCAAAAACATTCAGTACTTC. Amino acids: CASSLVEGTKNIQYF.

V gene TRBV9 combines with J gene TRBJ2-1, with 11 bases fitting TRBD2. CDR3 size: 16 residues. Germline V gives CDR1 SGDLS, CDR2 YYNGEE. V was pared by 1 base and J by 7 bases, with 7 bases of the junction left unmatched. The CDR3 DNA sequence: TGTGCCAGCAGCGTAAAGGGGACTAGCGGCCAAAATGAGCAGTTCTTC. Translated: CASSVKGTSGQNEQFF.

The rearrangement uses TRBV6-1 and TRBJ2-1, with TRBD1 matching 8 bases. The CDR3 totals 15 residues. J gave up 7 bases and V 3 bases, and 8 bases lay outside the gene matches. Germline V CDR1 and CDR2: MNHNS, SASEGT. DNA for the CDR3: TGTGCCAGCAGTGAGGGCCAGGGGGCGTCTAATGAGCAGTTCTTC. It is translated as CASSEGQGASNEQFF.

The V and J genes are TRBV28 and TRBJ1-6; D ambiguous. This CDR3 spans 15 amino acids. V was pared by 5 bases and J by 6 bases, with 14 bases between. Germline V gives CDR1 MDHEN, CDR2 SYDVKM. CDR3 sequence reads: CASSTHWHINSPLHF. CDR3 in DNA: TGTGCCAGCAGTACCCATTGGCATATTAATTCACCCCTCCACTTT.

The chain uses TRBV7-9 and TRBJ1-1, with 10 bases that match TRBD1. Trimming cost V 5 bases and J 10 bases; bases outside gene matches: 4. Germline lookup yields CDR1 SEHNR and CDR2 FQNEAQ (reference sequence). There are 12 residues in the CDR3. CDR3 residues: CASSDRGRGAFF. In nucleotides, the CDR3 is TGTGCCAGCAGCGACAGGGGGCGCGGAGCTTTCTTT.

This clone was recorded a few times. The genes are TRBV13 and TRBJ2-3; D not resolved. With 3 bases removed from V and 6 bases from J, the gap between germline ends came to 7 bases. Germline values: CDR1 PRHDT, CDR2 FYEKMQ (reference sequence). This CDR3 has 12 residues. CDR3 protein: CASSLFSDTQYF. The CDR3 nucleotides are TGTGCCAGCAGCTTGTTTTCTGATACGCAGTATTTT.

The V call is TRBV9, the J call TRBJ1-4; weak D call: TRBD1 (6 bases). Germline V gene data show CDR1 as SGDLS and CDR2 as YYNGEE. V was shortened by 0 bases and J by 0 bases, with 18 bases between the two germline ends. The CDR3 consists of 19 residues. CDR3 residues: CASSVDIEDSRSTNEKLFF. The CDR3 DNA is TGTGCCAGCAGCGTAGATATCGAGGACAGTCGATCAACTAATGAAAAACTGTTTTTT. Filled out from reference TRBV9 and TRBJ1-4, the complete variable domain reads DSGVTQTPKHLITATGQRVTLRCSPRSGDLSVYWYQQSLDQGLQFLIQYYNGEERAKGNILERFSAQQFPDLHSELNLSSLELGDSALYFCASSVDIEDSRSTNEKLFFGSGTQLSVL.

The gene calls are TRBV28 and TRBJ1-1; the D gene is possibly TRBD1 (5 bases). The CDR3 runs 14 residues. With 3 bases removed from V and 5 bases from J, the gap between germline ends came to 13 bases. Germline assignment: CDR1 MDHEN and CDR2 SYDVKM. This chain's CDR3 is CASSFKGRVTEAFF. CDR3 DNA sequence: TGTGCCAGCAGTTTTAAGGGCAGGGTGACTGAAGCTTTCTTT.

This clone was seen a few times. CDR3 coding DNA: TGTGCCAGCAGTTACGGGGAGGTGTGGACTGAAGCTTTCTTT. Its protein product is CASSYGEVWTEAFF. The chain is built from TRBV6-5 and TRBJ1-1; no definite D call. V lost 2 bases to trimming and J lost 5 bases, with 12 bases between them. This CDR3 comprises 14 residues. Looked up from germline, CDR1 is MNHEY and CDR2 is SVGAGI.

This sequence joins TRBV7-9 and TRBJ1-2; no clear D. V lost 3 bases and J lost 3, with 14 bases in between. Looked up from germline, CDR1 is SEHNR and CDR2 is FQNEAQ (reference sequence). This CDR3 is built from 15 residues. In DNA, the CDR3 is TGTGCCAGCAGCTTTTTTCTGGGCCTCGACTATGGCTACACCTTC. Translating gives CASSFFLGLDYGYTF.

The chain links TRBV27 to TRBJ2-7; 7 bases are shared with TRBD1. This CDR3 region has 14 residues. The germline V gene encodes CDR1 MNHEY and CDR2 SMNVEV (reference sequence). J was trimmed by 3 bases and V by 5 bases; bases with no gene match: 7. The CDR3 DNA reads TGTGCCAGCAGTCGAGACAGGGTGTTCTACGAGCAGTACTTC. It is translated as CASSRDRVFYEQYF.